Detailed here is one T cell receptor (beta chain). The germline gives CDR1 MRHNA, CDR2 SNTAGT. Trimming removed 5 bases from V and 6 bases from J; junction bases left unmatched: 5. The CDR3 is 16 amino acids. What was amplified from RNA transcripts were TCR beta CDR3 regions. In the first-round RT-PCR of the TCR CDR3, the HTBI primer set was used. TCRdb re-analysed the multiplex PCR reads in MiXCR, keeping a single row per CDR3 protein. This table holds 600,000 to 650,000 distinct CDR3 sequences, less than 25% found once. The sample belongs to a study of T cells in Graves' hyperthyroidism and ophthalmopathy.

This TCR came from a man between 25 and 39 years old with Graves' ophthalmopathy. The chain couples TRBV6-4 to TRBJ2-2; TRBD2 matches at 14 bases. What was sequenced was blood. The CDR3 sequence: CASSTGLAGVSGELFF. DNA for the CDR3: TGTGCCAGCAGTACGGGACTAGCGGGAGTGTCCGGGGAGCTGTTTTTT.